This entry lists 19 T cell receptor beta chains sequenced from one sample in a study of blood T cell repertoires in COVID-19. Sequencing was performed with immunoSEQ multiplex PCR; in TCRdb, only in-frame clones are kept and a portion is missing. The sample yields about 150,000 clones, around 86% seen once. Sequencing used peripheral blood. The receptors derive from a man in his sixties or seventies with acute or convalescent COVID-19.

This rearrangement joins TRBV24-1 to TRBJ2-1, with D tentatively TRBD1 (5 bases). The CDR3 contains 13 residues. V lost 7 bases to trimming and J lost 5 bases, with 11 bases between them. Germline V CDR1 and CDR2: KGHDR, SFDVKD. The CDR3 sequence: CATSLTGDNEQFF. The CDR3 bases are TGTGCCACCAGCCTAACAGGAGACAATGAGCAGTTCTTC.

The V and J genes are TRBV7-9 and TRBJ2-5; a weak D match, TRBD1 (7 bases). Trimming removed 6 bases at V and 0 bases at J, with 14 bases between. The germline V gene has CDR1 SEHNR and CDR2 FQNEAQ (reference sequence). The CDR3 totals 15 residues. Here the CDR3 DNA reads TGTGCCAGCAGTTTGCGGGACAGCTACCAAGAGACCCAGTACTTC. Translation: CASSLRDSYQETQYF.

The chain joins TRBV3-1 (or the pseudogene TRBV3-2) to TRBJ1-3; D is unresolved. The CDR3 contains 11 residues. V was clipped by 6 bases and J by 8 bases, with 8 bases between them. Looked up from germline, CDR1 is LGHDT and CDR2 is YNNKEL (reference sequence). The CDR3 sequence: CASRRVDTIYF. DNA of the CDR3: TGTGCCAGCAGACGGGTCGACACCATATATTTT.

The chain links TRBV10-3 to TRBJ2-7, with a weak D call TRBD1 (6 bases). The CDR3 is 13 amino acids. Between the trimmed V and J ends, which lost 10 bases and 3 bases, there was a span of 16 bases. CDR1 and CDR2 from the germline V gene are ENHRY and SYGVKD. DNA of the CDR3: TGTGCCACCCTGCGGACAGAAGGCTACGAGCAGTACTTC. This gives the protein CATLRTEGYEQYF.

V gene TRBV6-5 combines with J gene TRBJ1-1; 9 positions match TRBD1. The V segment lost 7 bases and the J segment 4 bases; nucleotides outside the gene matches: 10. The CDR3 has 15 residues. Germline assignment: CDR1 MNHEY and CDR2 SVGAGI. CDR3 sequence: CASTPRQGVGTEAFF. In nucleotides, the CDR3 is TGTGCCAGCACCCCCCGACAGGGGGTGGGCACTGAAGCTTTCTTT.

CDR3 in DNA: TGTGCCAGTAGTCCGAGGGGGGGAGAGACCCAGTACTTC. Encoded protein: CASSPRGGETQYF. J is TRBJ2-5 and V is TRBV19, with D possibly TRBD2 on 7 matching bases. The CDR3 is made up of 13 amino acids. With 5 bases removed from V and 4 bases from J, the gap between germline ends came to 11 bases. The germline V gene encodes CDR1 LNHDA and CDR2 SQIVND (reference sequence).

J is TRBJ1-6 and V is TRBV18, with D possibly matching TRBD1 (5 bases). Trimming took off 4 bases at V and 0 bases at J, with 7 bases between the two ends. CDR1 is KGHSH and CDR2 is LQKENI in the germline V gene. This CDR3 is 15 amino acids long. CDR3 DNA sequence: TGTGCCAGCTCACGCGACAGCTCCTATAATTCACCCCTCCACTTT. Protein product: CASSRDSSYNSPLHF.

V usage is TRBV19 and J usage is TRBJ2-1, with TRBD2 matching over 13 bases. Germline V gene sequence: CDR1 LNHDA, CDR2 SQIVND (reference sequence). CDR3 length: 16 amino acids. Trimming took 5 bases from V and 7 from J; bases not matched to a gene: 8. CDR3 protein: CASSARTSGSGNEQFF. Here the CDR3 DNA reads TGTGCCAGTAGTGCGCGGACTAGCGGGAGTGGTAATGAGCAGTTCTTC. Full variable domain (outside the CDR3, taken from reference TRBV19 and TRBJ2-1): DGGITQSPKYLFRKEGQNVTLSCEQNLNHDAMYWYRQDPGQGLRLIYYSQIVNDFQKGDIAEGYSVSREKKESFPLTVTSAQKNPTAFYLCASSARTSGSGNEQFFGPGTRLTVL.

The chain joins TRBV5-1 to TRBJ1-6; maybe TRBD1 (5 bases). This CDR3 is 15 amino acids long. Germline V CDR1 and CDR2: SGHRS, YFSETQ. Between the trimmed V and J ends, which lost 6 bases and 7 bases, there was a span of 17 bases. CDR3 sequence (DNA): TGCGCCAGCACATCCGGGGGGGGGTCCAATTCACCCCTCCACTTT. Protein product: CASTSGGGSNSPLHF.

As to this clone: An end of the junction differs from the germline gene, which may be a read error. The chain uses TRBV5-1 and TRBJ2-1, with D perhaps TRBD1 (5 bases). Germline V gives CDR1 SGHRS, CDR2 YFSETQ. The CDR3 is 14 residues long. The CDR3 protein is CASSLAPGYTEQFF. The CDR3 DNA reads TGCGCCAGCAGCTTGGCCCCAGGGTACACTGAGCAGTTCTTC. The variable domain in full, completed from reference TRBV5-1 and TRBJ2-1, reads KAGVTQTPRYLIKTRGQQVTLSCSPISGHRSVSWYQQTPGQGLQFLFEYFSETQRNKGNFPGRFSGRQFSNSRSEMNVSTLELGDSALYLCASSLAPGYTEQFFGPGTRLTVL.

The chain recombines TRBV5-1 with TRBJ2-3; D unresolved. Trimming removed 2 bases at V and 1 base at J, with 8 bases between. The CDR3 spans 14 residues. CDR1 SGHRS and CDR2 YFSETQ come from the germline V gene. CDR3 sequence (DNA): TGCGCCAGCAGCTTCTGGCAGGGCACAGATACGCAGTATTTT. This gives the protein CASSFWQGTDTQYF.

The chain employs TRBV6-5 and TRBJ2-3; TRBD2 aligns across 8 bases. V dropped 6 bases and J dropped 5; count of bases not matched to a gene: 10. From germline, CDR1 is MNHEY and CDR2 SVGAGI. This CDR3 is built from 15 residues. The CDR3 loop is CASRALAGGVDTQYF. The CDR3 DNA reads TGTGCCAGCAGAGCGCTAGCGGGTGGGGTAGATACGCAGTATTTT.

To note about this clone: This CDR3 is also generated by other DNA sequences in the sample. The chain employs TRBV5-1 and TRBJ2-3; 9 nucleotides agree with TRBD1. Trimming at V came to 0 bases and at J to 4 bases, leaving 3 bases not matched to a gene. The CDR3 runs 15 residues. Germline V gives CDR1 SGHRS, CDR2 YFSETQ. The chain's CDR3 is CASSLGDRASDTQYF. The CDR3, as DNA: TGCGCCAGCAGCTTGGGGGACAGGGCATCAGATACGCAGTATTTT.

The chain uses TRBV11-2 and TRBJ1-1; 7 nucleotides line up with TRBD1. Germline CDR1 and CDR2: SGHAT and FQNNGV. The CDR3 length is 15 residues. V lost 4 bases, J lost 0 bases, and 5 bases stayed unmatched. DNA for the CDR3: TGTGCCAGCAGCTCATTAACAGGGGTGAACACTGAAGCTTTCTTT. It yields the protein CASSSLTGVNTEAFF.

This chain links TRBV27 with TRBJ2-7; 9 positions match TRBD2. Germline trimming cut 5 bases from V and 6 bases from J; bases unmatched to any gene: 11. The CDR3 is made up of 15 amino acids. CDR1 and CDR2 from the germline V gene are MNHEY and SMNVEV (reference sequence). The CDR3 here is CASSTRPGLASEQYF. CDR3 sequence (DNA): TGTGCCAGCAGTACACGACCGGGACTAGCATCCGAGCAGTACTTC.

The chain couples TRBV6-2 or TRBV6-3 to TRBJ2-2, with 7 positions matching TRBD2. This CDR3 is built from 15 residues. With 4 bases clipped from V and 3 bases from J, the junction kept 5 bases outside the gene matches. CDR1 MNHEY and CDR2 SVGEGT come from the germline V gene. The CDR3 loop is CASSWREWDTGELFF. CDR3 DNA: TGTGCCAGCAGTTGGCGGGAGTGGGACACCGGGGAGCTGTTTTTT.

The chain employs TRBV7-9 and TRBJ2-1; weak D call: TRBD2 (6 bases). This CDR3 comprises 16 residues. The germline V and J ends were trimmed by 3 bases and 0 bases, with 12 bases remaining between them. CDR1 is SEHNR and CDR2 is FQNEAQ in the germline V gene (reference sequence). Here the CDR3 DNA reads TGTGCCAGCAGCTTGCTCGGGAGTGTCTCCTACAATGAGCAGTTCTTC. As protein: CASSLLGSVSYNEQFF.

The chain couples TRBV13 to TRBJ2-5; possibly TRBD2 for D (5 bases). This CDR3 has 14 residues. V was pared by 2 bases and J by 2 bases, with 9 bases between. Per germline, CDR1 PRHDT and CDR2 FYEKMQ (reference sequence). The CDR3 nucleotides are TGTGCCAGCAGCTTAAGAAGCGGACAAGAGACCCAGTACTTC. Its translation: CASSLRSGQETQYF.

This clone was counted a few times. Written as DNA, the CDR3 is TGTGCCATCAGTGGCGCAGCGGGAGAGCAGTACTTC. Its protein product is CAISGAAGEQYF. The chain is built from TRBV10-3 and TRBJ2-7; 7 nucleotides match TRBD2. This CDR3 has 12 residues. Unmatched junction bases numbered 4, after V lost 4 bases and J lost 7 bases. Germline V gene data show CDR1 as ENHRY and CDR2 as SYGVKD.